This T cell receptor (beta chain) was found in a study of T cell repertoires in cytomegalovirus infection. Study-level information: Public TCR beta signatures marked donors with CMV infection and the matching HLA. Overall study results and limits: HLA-C-restricted CMV clonotypes gave the most frequent clonotype in two of eight donors. Cumulative public TCR beta family frequency identified CMV carriers with the relevant HLA.

A single record per CDR3 protein comes from TCRdb applying MiXCR to the reads. The sample has fewer than 350,000 distinct CDR3 sequences; under 20% are singletons. About this clonotype itself: Its matching antigen is unknown.

The CDR3 consists of 15 residues. The germline V gene has CDR1 LGHNA and CDR2 YSLEER. J gave up 3 bases and V 1 base, and 3 bases lay outside the gene matches. Sequenced sample: PBMCs. The TCR was taken from a human donor in good health (CMV status not recorded). Some clones in this sample may be carry-over from other donors' samples. The chain employs TRBV4-3 and TRBJ2-1; 7 bases are a match to TRBD1. The CDR3 sequence: CASSQGQGVYNEQFF. The DNA for the CDR3 is TGCGCCAGCAGCCAAGGCCAGGGGGTCTACAATGAGCAGTTCTTC.